A selection of T cell receptor beta chains follows, all from one sample in a study of spatial heterogeneity in lung cancer. TCRdb called the 5' RACE reads again in MiXCR, with one record for every CDR3 protein. The repertoire holds 110,000 or so distinct CDR3 sequences, with 10% to 11% as singletons. The specimen was PBMCs, collected at follow-up. The source is a female donor with early-stage non-small cell lung cancer. CDR3s include the opening cysteine and the closing phenylalanine or tryptophan. Each record gives: V gene, clone size, CDR3 length, D gene, J gene, CDR3 protein. D genes are given only for firm matches. Clone size, where shown, is once, few, many, or a class for clones that have expanded.

TRBV5-4	few	15	NA	TRBJ2-1	CASSLYAGIGNEQFF
TRBV20-1	many	18	NA	TRBJ1-5	CSARAPSRKGRVDQPQHF
TRBV7-3	few	14	NA	TRBJ2-3	CASSTNPGADTQYF
TRBV7-9	few	15	NA	TRBJ1-1	CASRIGTSMNTEAFF
TRBV10-1	NA	14	NA	TRBJ2-7	CASSEDPSSYEQYF
TRBV10-3	few	12	NA	TRBJ1-3	CAIQGSGNTIYF
TRBV5-5	NA	12	NA	TRBJ1-4	CASSLLNEKLFF
TRBV20-1	NA	11	NA	TRBJ2-7	CSARLGYEQYF
TRBV12-3/TRBV12-4	few	16	TRBD2	TRBJ2-1	CASNGSPGLVSGEQFF
TRBV4-3	NA	14	NA	TRBJ2-2	CASSQTRVAGELFF
TRBV6-2/TRBV6-3	many	13	NA	TRBJ1-6	CASSYDSVSPLHF
TRBV28	few	15	NA	TRBJ1-1	CASSPPGHRNTEAFF
TRBV19	NA	17	NA	TRBJ2-1	CASSIDPAYTATDEQFF
TRBV5-5	many	13	NA	TRBJ2-7	CASSLGVSYEQYF
TRBV28	NA	12	NA	TRBJ2-4	CASSLRENIQYF
TRBV10-3	NA	17	TRBD1	TRBJ2-1	CAISRSGTGPSYNEQFF
TRBV5-1	few	15	TRBD1	TRBJ1-4	CASSVAGTANEKLFF
TRBV28	many	14	NA	TRBJ1-5	CASSLSLGSQPQHF
TRBV6-2/TRBV6-3	few	14	TRBD1	TRBJ1-5	CASSWTGDNQPQHF
TRBV7-9	many	13	NA	TRBJ1-1	CASSLGENTEAFF